A selection of T cell receptor beta chains follows, all from one sample in a study of T cell responses to AZD1222 COVID-19 vaccine. Produced via immunoSEQ multiplex PCR; TCRdb's table is partial and in-frame only. The data contain 150,000 or so clones, 85% to 95% of them singletons. The sequenced sample was peripheral blood, obtained 28 days after the second AZD1222 dose. Receptors originate from an adult who received the AZD1222 COVID-19 vaccine. CDR3s include the opening cysteine and the closing phenylalanine or tryptophan. A D gene is named only where the DNA matches it firmly. Rows give clone size only sometimes, using once, few, many, or a class for an expanded clone.

clone_size: .
v_call: TRBV5-6
d_call: .
j_call: TRBJ2-3
cdr3_aa: CASSFARRDTDTQYF
cdr3_nt: TGTGCCAGCAGCTTCGCCAGACGGGACACAGATACGCAGTATTTT

clone_size: .
v_call: TRBV21-1
d_call: .
j_call: TRBJ2-4
cdr3_aa: CASTPKGGEGHFEGPAKNIQYF
cdr3_nt: TGTGCCAGCACCCCGAAAGGGGGGGAGGGCCACTTTGAAGGTCCAGCCAAAAACATTCAGTACTTC

clone_size: .
v_call: TRBV28
d_call: .
j_call: TRBJ1-1
cdr3_aa: CASSLPVERTEAFF
cdr3_nt: TGTGCCAGCAGTTTACCGGTAGAGAGGACTGAAGCTTTCTTT

clone_size: .
v_call: TRBV7-9
d_call: .
j_call: TRBJ2-7
cdr3_aa: CASSLGPREQYF
cdr3_nt: TGTGCCAGCAGCTTGGGACCCCGAGAGCAGTACTTC

clone_size: .
v_call: TRBV5-8
d_call: .
j_call: TRBJ2-7
cdr3_aa: CASSLRGAYEQYF
cdr3_nt: TGTGCCAGCAGCTTGAGGGGGGCCTACGAGCAGTACTTC

clone_size: .
v_call: TRBV5-1
d_call: .
j_call: TRBJ2-3
cdr3_aa: CASYLFTDTQYF
cdr3_nt: TGCGCCAGCTATCTATTCACAGATACGCAGTATTTT

clone_size: .
v_call: TRBV7-9
d_call: .
j_call: TRBJ2-1
cdr3_aa: CASSLMGSSTYNEQFF
cdr3_nt: TGTGCCAGCAGCTTGATGGGTAGTTCGACCTACAATGAGCAGTTCTTC

clone_size: .
v_call: TRBV4-1
d_call: .
j_call: TRBJ1-1
cdr3_aa: CASSPQVQVMNTEAFF
cdr3_nt: TGCGCCAGCAGCCCCCAGGTGCAGGTTATGAACACTGAAGCTTTCTTT

clone_size: .
v_call: TRBV28
d_call: .
j_call: TRBJ1-5
cdr3_aa: CASSLVGSNQPQHF
cdr3_nt: TGTGCCAGCAGTTTAGTTGGGAGCAATCAGCCCCAGCATTTT

clone_size: .
v_call: TRBV28
d_call: .
j_call: TRBJ1-2
cdr3_aa: CASRQPRRGGGYTF
cdr3_nt: TGTGCCAGCAGGCAGCCTCGCCGGGGTGGTGGCTACACCTTC

clone_size: .
v_call: TRBV3-1/TRBV3-2
d_call: TRBD2
j_call: TRBJ2-1
cdr3_aa: CASSQAGTSGKGEQFF
cdr3_nt: TGTGCCAGCAGCCAAGCAGGGACTAGCGGGAAGGGTGAGCAGTTCTTC

clone_size: .
v_call: TRBV6-5
d_call: .
j_call: TRBJ1-2
cdr3_aa: CASSYQGYGDGYTF
cdr3_nt: TGTGCCAGCAGTTACCAGGGTTATGGGGATGGCTACACCTTC

clone_size: .
v_call: TRBV19
d_call: TRBD1
j_call: TRBJ1-1
cdr3_aa: CASSAQTGVGTEAFF
cdr3_nt: TGTGCCAGTAGTGCCCAAACAGGGGTGGGCACTGAAGCTTTCTTT

clone_size: .
v_call: TRBV7-9
d_call: .
j_call: TRBJ1-1
cdr3_aa: CASGGNTEAFF
cdr3_nt: TGTGCCAGTGGAGGGAACACTGAAGCTTTCTTT

clone_size: .
v_call: TRBV27
d_call: TRBD1
j_call: TRBJ2-3
cdr3_aa: CASSLFAEGARDTQYF
cdr3_nt: TGTGCCAGCAGTTTATTCGCTGAGGGGGCGCGTGATACGCAGTATTTT

clone_size: .
v_call: TRBV5-3
d_call: .
j_call: TRBJ2-7
cdr3_aa: CARSLAEPYPYEQYF
cdr3_nt: TGTGCCAGAAGCTTGGCGGAGCCTTACCCCTACGAGCAGTACTTC

clone_size: .
v_call: TRBV5-4
d_call: .
j_call: TRBJ2-7
cdr3_aa: CASSFRSGSFYEQYF
cdr3_nt: TGTGCCAGCAGCTTCCGTAGCGGATCCTTCTACGAGCAGTACTTC

clone_size: .
v_call: TRBV19
d_call: .
j_call: TRBJ1-1
cdr3_aa: CASSIGQGINTEAFF
cdr3_nt: TGTGCCAGTAGTATTGGGCAGGGCATAAACACTGAAGCTTTCTTT

clone_size: .
v_call: TRBV6-5
d_call: .
j_call: TRBJ2-7
cdr3_aa: CASSPGRHEQYF
cdr3_nt: TGTGCCAGCAGTCCAGGGAGGCACGAGCAGTACTTC

clone_size: .
v_call: TRBV18
d_call: .
j_call: TRBJ2-3
cdr3_aa: CASSPLGGSTDTQYF
cdr3_nt: TGTGCCAGCTCACCTCTAGGGGGTAGCACAGATACGCAGTATTTT

clone_size: many
v_call: TRBV27
d_call: .
j_call: TRBJ2-1
cdr3_aa: CASSLTPANNEQFF
cdr3_nt: TGTGCCAGCAGTTTAACCCCAGCGAACAATGAGCAGTTCTTC

clone_size: .
v_call: TRBV27
d_call: TRBD2
j_call: TRBJ2-3
cdr3_aa: CASGPWTSGSDTQYF
cdr3_nt: TGTGCCAGCGGCCCATGGACTAGCGGGAGTGATACGCAGTATTTT

clone_size: .
v_call: TRBV30
d_call: TRBD2
j_call: TRBJ2-1
cdr3_aa: CAWMKPGLGHNEQFF
cdr3_nt: TGTGCCTGGATGAAACCGGGACTAGGACACAATGAGCAGTTCTTC

clone_size: .
v_call: TRBV5-1
d_call: TRBD2
j_call: TRBJ2-5
cdr3_aa: CASSSGANGRANQETQYF
cdr3_nt: TGCGCCAGCAGCTCGGGGGCTAACGGGAGGGCAAACCAAGAGACCCAGTACTTC

clone_size: .
v_call: TRBV15
d_call: .
j_call: TRBJ2-1
cdr3_aa: CATSRGGTSPNEQFF
cdr3_nt: TGTGCCACCAGCAGGGGCGGAACTAGCCCCAATGAGCAGTTCTTC

clone_size: .
v_call: TRBV18
d_call: TRBD1
j_call: TRBJ2-3
cdr3_aa: CASSPATQDRGRDTQYF
cdr3_nt: TGTGCCAGCTCACCAGCGACCCAGGACAGGGGGCGAGATACGCAGTATTTT

clone_size: .
v_call: TRBV23-1
d_call: .
j_call: TRBJ1-1
cdr3_aa: CASSPPGLGAFF
cdr3_nt: TGCGCCAGCAGTCCTCCGGGCCTCGGAGCTTTCTTT

clone_size: .
v_call: TRBV19
d_call: .
j_call: TRBJ1-3
cdr3_aa: CASSTGASGNTIYF
cdr3_nt: TGTGCCAGTTCGACCGGGGCCTCTGGAAACACCATATATTTT

clone_size: .
v_call: TRBV6-6
d_call: .
j_call: TRBJ1-4
cdr3_aa: CASTEPDPEKLFF
cdr3_nt: TGTGCCAGCACTGAACCGGACCCCGAAAAACTGTTTTTT

clone_size: .
v_call: TRBV5-1
d_call: .
j_call: TRBJ1-2
cdr3_aa: CASIAVGEYTF
cdr3_nt: TGCGCCAGCATAGCTGTCGGGGAATATACCTTC

clone_size: .
v_call: TRBV7-2
d_call: .
j_call: TRBJ1-6
cdr3_aa: CASSLGGFSSPLHF
cdr3_nt: TGTGCCAGCAGCTTGGGGGGGTTTAGTTCACCCCTCCACTTT

clone_size: .
v_call: TRBV5-6
d_call: .
j_call: TRBJ1-6
cdr3_aa: CASSLYEHNSPLHF
cdr3_nt: TGTGCCAGCAGCTTGTACGAACATAATTCACCCCTCCACTTT

clone_size: .
v_call: TRBV3-1/TRBV3-2
d_call: .
j_call: TRBJ2-7
cdr3_aa: CASSQRYEQYF
cdr3_nt: TGTGCCAGCAGCCAACGGTACGAGCAGTACTTC

clone_size: .
v_call: TRBV28
d_call: .
j_call: TRBJ2-1
cdr3_aa: CASIRTRHFRLGSYNEQFF
cdr3_nt: TGTGCCAGCATCCGAACGAGGCATTTCAGGTTGGGATCCTACAATGAGCAGTTCTTC

clone_size: .
v_call: TRBV5-1
d_call: .
j_call: TRBJ1-1
cdr3_aa: CASSSGGGRGAFF
cdr3_nt: TGCGCCAGCAGCTCGGGAGGTGGTCGGGGAGCTTTCTTT

clone_size: .
v_call: TRBV19
d_call: .
j_call: TRBJ1-2
cdr3_aa: CASSPTGSNYGYTF
cdr3_nt: TGTGCCAGTAGTCCTACAGGGTCTAACTATGGCTACACCTTC

clone_size: .
v_call: TRBV14
d_call: TRBD1
j_call: TRBJ2-2
cdr3_aa: CASSHLRDRATGELFF
cdr3_nt: TGTGCCAGCAGCCACCTCAGGGACAGGGCCACCGGGGAGCTGTTTTTT

clone_size: .
v_call: TRBV20-1
d_call: .
j_call: TRBJ2-3
cdr3_aa: CSAREGDTQYF
cdr3_nt: TGCAGTGCTAGAGAAGGGGATACGCAGTATTTT

clone_size: once
v_call: TRBV7-9
d_call: .
j_call: TRBJ1-1
cdr3_aa: CASSPDSSEAFF
cdr3_nt: TGTGCCAGCAGCCCGGACAGTTCCGAAGCTTTCTTT

clone_size: .
v_call: TRBV11-2
d_call: TRBD2
j_call: TRBJ2-7
cdr3_aa: CASSSGLAGDLYEQYF
cdr3_nt: TGTGCCAGCAGCTCGGGACTAGCGGGAGACCTCTACGAGCAGTACTTC

clone_size: .
v_call: TRBV7-2
d_call: .
j_call: TRBJ2-5
cdr3_aa: CASSLGAKETQYF
cdr3_nt: TGTGCCAGCAGCTTAGGTGCTAAAGAGACCCAGTACTTC

clone_size: .
v_call: TRBV7-3
d_call: .
j_call: TRBJ1-1
cdr3_aa: CASSGDLNTEAFF
cdr3_nt: TGTGCCAGCAGCGGGGACCTGAACACTGAAGCTTTCTTT